This paragraph covers one T cell receptor (beta chain) sequence. Antigen specificity is unknown. The data are from a study of shared clonotypes between healthy human individuals. Overall study findings and caveats: Estimated richness values were generally larger in naive subsets than in memory subsets. Sharing of clonotypes among donors was expected to vary with sequencing depth.

Germline V lookup: CDR1 SNHLY, CDR2 FYNNEI. With 5 bases removed from V and 0 bases from J, the gap between germline ends came to 12 bases. CDR3 length: 15 residues. Measured with immunoSEQ multiplex PCR; TCRdb has only the in-frame clones, and not every one. The top ten clones hold 0.39% of a sample with approximately 2.3 million clones, 80% to 95% of them seen once. This chain links TRBV2 with TRBJ2-3, with D unresolved. The TCR comes from a man aged 18 to 30 in good health. Some clones in this sample may be carry-over from other donors' samples. The sample taken for sequencing was naive CD4+ T cells from PBMCs. Subset noted: CD45RA+ positively selected. CDR3 sequence (DNA): TGTGCCAGCAGTCCGGGCCAGACTAGCACAGATACGCAGTATTTT. Its protein product is CASSPGQTSTDTQYF. Combining the CDR3 with reference TRBV2 and TRBJ2-3 gives the whole variable domain EPEVTQTPSHQVTQMGQEVILRCVPISNHLYFYWYRQILGQKVEFLVSFYNNEISEKSEIFDDQFSVERPDGSNFTLKIRSTKLEDSAMYFCASSPGQTSTDTQYFGPGTRLTVL.